This T cell receptor beta chain was captured by sequencing in a study of response to subunit inactivated influenza vaccine. TCRdb fed the RT-PCR reads into MiXCR, producing one record per CDR3 protein. The sample has 550,000 to 650,000 distinct CDR3 sequences; approximately 10% are singletons. The germline CDR1 and CDR2 sequences are KGHDR and SFDVKD. The CDR3 runs 15 residues. V shed 3 bases and J shed 4 bases, with 12 bases lying between them. The chain joins TRBV24-1 to TRBJ2-1, with D possibly being TRBD1 or TRBD2 (5 bases each). Material: PBMCs from blood, obtained on the day of vaccination. This TCR came from a middle-aged man who received an inactivated influenza vaccine. As DNA, the CDR3 is TGTGCCACCAGTGATCACTCGGGACGATACAATGAGCAGTTCTTC. Translating it yields CATSDHSGRYNEQFF.